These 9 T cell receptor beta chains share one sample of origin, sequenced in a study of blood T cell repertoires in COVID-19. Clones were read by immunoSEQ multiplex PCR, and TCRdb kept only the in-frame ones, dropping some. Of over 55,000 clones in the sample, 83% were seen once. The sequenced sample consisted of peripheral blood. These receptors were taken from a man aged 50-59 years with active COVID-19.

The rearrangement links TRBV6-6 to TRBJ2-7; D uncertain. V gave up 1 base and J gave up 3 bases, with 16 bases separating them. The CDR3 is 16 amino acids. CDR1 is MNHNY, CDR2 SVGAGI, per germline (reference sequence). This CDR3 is CASSYYQSEPSYEQYF. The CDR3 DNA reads TGTGCCAGCAGTTACTACCAATCCGAACCCAGCTACGAGCAGTACTTC.

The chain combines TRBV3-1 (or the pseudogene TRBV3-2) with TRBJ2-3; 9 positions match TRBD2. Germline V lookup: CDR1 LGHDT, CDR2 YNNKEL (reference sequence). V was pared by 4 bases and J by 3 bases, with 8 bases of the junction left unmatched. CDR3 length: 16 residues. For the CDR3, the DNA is TGTGCCAGCAGCCGGGGTACTAGCGGGTTTACAGATACGCAGTATTTT. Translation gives CASSRGTSGFTDTQYF.

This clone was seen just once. This chain's CDR3 is CASRKLAGGPTYEQYF. Written as DNA, the CDR3 is TGTGCCAGCCGGAAACTAGCGGGAGGGCCGACCTACGAGCAGTACTTC. The rearrangement links TRBV5-5 to TRBJ2-7; 13 bases match TRBD2. Germline V gives CDR1 SGHKS, CDR2 YYEKEE (reference sequence). Unmatched junction bases numbered 9, after V lost 7 bases and J lost 2 bases. The CDR3 is 16 amino acids.

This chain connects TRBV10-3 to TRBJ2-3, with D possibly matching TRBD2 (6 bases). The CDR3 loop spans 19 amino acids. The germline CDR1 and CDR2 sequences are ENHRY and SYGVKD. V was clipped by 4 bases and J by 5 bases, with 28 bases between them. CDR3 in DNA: TGTGCCATCAGTGGGAACGCTCTGGGGAACGGGGAGGAGGAAGATACGCAGTATTTT. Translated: CAISGNALGNGEEEDTQYF.

CDR3 sequence reads: CASSYGPPKRNEQYF. CDR3 in DNA: TGTGCCAGCAGTTACGGGCCCCCCAAAAGGAACGAGCAGTACTTC. V and J are TRBV6-2 or TRBV6-3 and TRBJ2-7; D remains unclear. This CDR3 spans 15 amino acids. V shed 2 bases and J shed 5 bases, with 16 bases lying between them. Germline-derived CDR1 and CDR2 are MNHEY and SVGEGT.

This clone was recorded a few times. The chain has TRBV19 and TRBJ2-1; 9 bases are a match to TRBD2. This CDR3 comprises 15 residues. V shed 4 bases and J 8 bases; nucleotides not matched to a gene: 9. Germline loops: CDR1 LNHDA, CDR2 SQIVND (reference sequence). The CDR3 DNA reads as TGTGCCAGTAGTACCATTAGCGGGAGTAGGCATGAGCAGTTCTTC. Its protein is CASSTISGSRHEQFF.

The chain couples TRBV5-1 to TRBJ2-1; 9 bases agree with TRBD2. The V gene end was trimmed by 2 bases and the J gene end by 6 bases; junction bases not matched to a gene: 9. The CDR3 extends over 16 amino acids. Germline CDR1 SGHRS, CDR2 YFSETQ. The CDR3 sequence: CASSLPGLAVVNEQFF. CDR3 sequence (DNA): TGCGCCAGCAGCTTACCGGGACTAGCCGTCGTCAATGAGCAGTTCTTC.

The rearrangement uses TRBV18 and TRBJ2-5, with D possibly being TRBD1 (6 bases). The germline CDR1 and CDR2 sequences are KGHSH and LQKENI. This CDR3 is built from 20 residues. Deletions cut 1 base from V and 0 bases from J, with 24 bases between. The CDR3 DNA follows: TGTGCCAGCTCACCACTACACAGGGCTCCTAACTGGGGACACCAAGAGACCCAGTACTTC. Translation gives CASSPLHRAPNWGHQETQYF.

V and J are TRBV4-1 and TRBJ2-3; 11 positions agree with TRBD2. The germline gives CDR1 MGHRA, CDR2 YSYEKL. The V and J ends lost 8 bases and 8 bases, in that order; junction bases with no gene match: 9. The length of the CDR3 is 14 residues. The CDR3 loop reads CASGRLAGLGTQYF. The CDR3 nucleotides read TGCGCCAGCGGGAGACTAGCGGGGTTGGGTACGCAGTATTTT.